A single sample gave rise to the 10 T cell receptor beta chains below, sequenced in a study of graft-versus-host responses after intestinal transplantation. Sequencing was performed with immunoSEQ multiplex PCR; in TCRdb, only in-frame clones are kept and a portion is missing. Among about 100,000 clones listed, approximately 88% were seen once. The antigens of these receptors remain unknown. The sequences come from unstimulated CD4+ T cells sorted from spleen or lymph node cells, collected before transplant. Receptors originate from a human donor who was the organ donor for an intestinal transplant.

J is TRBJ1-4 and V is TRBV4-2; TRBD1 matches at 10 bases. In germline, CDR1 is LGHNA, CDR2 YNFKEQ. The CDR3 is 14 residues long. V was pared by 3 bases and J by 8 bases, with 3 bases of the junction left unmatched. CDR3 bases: TGTGCCAGCAGCCACAGGACAGGGGGAGAAAAACTGTTTTTT. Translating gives CASSHRTGGEKLFF.

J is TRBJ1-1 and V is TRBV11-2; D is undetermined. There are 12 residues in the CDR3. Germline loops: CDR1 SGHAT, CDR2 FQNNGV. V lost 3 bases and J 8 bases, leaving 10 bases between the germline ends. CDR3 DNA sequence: TGTGCCAGCAGCTTGGCCTACCAGGAAGCTTTCTTT. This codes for CASSLAYQEAFF.

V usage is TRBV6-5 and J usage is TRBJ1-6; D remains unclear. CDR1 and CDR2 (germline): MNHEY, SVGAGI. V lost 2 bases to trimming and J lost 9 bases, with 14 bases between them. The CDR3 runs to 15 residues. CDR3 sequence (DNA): TGTGCCAGCAGTTACGAAGGCCCCCAAATTTCACCCCTCCACTTT. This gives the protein CASSYEGPQISPLHF.

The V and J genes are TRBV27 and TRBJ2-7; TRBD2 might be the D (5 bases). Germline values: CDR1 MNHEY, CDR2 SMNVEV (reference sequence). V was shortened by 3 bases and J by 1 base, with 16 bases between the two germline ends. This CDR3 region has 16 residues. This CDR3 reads CASSFLRQGLSYEQYF. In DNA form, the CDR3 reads TGTGCCAGCAGTTTCCTTAGACAAGGACTGTCCTACGAGCAGTACTTC.

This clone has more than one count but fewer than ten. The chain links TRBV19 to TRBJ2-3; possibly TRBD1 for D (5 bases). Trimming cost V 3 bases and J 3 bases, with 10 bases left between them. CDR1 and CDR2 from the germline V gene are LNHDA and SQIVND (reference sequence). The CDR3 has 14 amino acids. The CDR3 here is CASSIGQGTDTQYF. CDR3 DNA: TGTGCCAGTAGTATCGGGCAGGGAACAGATACGCAGTATTTT.

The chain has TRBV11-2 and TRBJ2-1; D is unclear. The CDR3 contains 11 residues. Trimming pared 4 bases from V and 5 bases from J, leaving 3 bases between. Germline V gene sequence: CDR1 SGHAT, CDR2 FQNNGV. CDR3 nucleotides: TGTGCCAGCAGCTCGCACAATGAGCAGTTCTTC. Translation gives CASSSHNEQFF.

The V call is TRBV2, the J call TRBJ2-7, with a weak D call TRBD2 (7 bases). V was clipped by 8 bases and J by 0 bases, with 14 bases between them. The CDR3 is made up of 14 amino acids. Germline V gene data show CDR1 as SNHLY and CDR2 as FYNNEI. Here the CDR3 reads CASGKGGSSYEQYF. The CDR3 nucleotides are TGTGCCAGCGGGAAGGGGGGGTCCTCCTACGAGCAGTACTTC.

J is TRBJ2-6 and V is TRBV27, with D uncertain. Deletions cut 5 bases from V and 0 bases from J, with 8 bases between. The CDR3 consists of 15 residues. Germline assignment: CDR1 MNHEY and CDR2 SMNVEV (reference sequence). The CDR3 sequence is CASSPGNSGANVLTF. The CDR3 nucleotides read TGTGCCAGCAGTCCGGGTAACTCTGGGGCCAACGTCCTGACTTTC.

The CDR3 loop reads CASSLFGQSGYTF. The CDR3 DNA is TGTGCCAGCAGTTTATTTGGTCAGTCTGGCTACACCTTC. The V and J genes are TRBV27 and TRBJ1-2, with no clear D. V was cut by 1 base and J by 7 bases, with 10 bases left in between. This CDR3 is 13 amino acids long. Germline V gives CDR1 MNHEY, CDR2 SMNVEV (reference sequence).

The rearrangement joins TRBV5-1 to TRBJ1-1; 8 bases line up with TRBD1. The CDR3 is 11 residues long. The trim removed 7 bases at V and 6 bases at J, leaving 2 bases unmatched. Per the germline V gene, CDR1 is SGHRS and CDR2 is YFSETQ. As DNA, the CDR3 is TGCGCCAGCGGACAGGGCCCTGAAGCTTTCTTT. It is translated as CASGQGPEAFF.